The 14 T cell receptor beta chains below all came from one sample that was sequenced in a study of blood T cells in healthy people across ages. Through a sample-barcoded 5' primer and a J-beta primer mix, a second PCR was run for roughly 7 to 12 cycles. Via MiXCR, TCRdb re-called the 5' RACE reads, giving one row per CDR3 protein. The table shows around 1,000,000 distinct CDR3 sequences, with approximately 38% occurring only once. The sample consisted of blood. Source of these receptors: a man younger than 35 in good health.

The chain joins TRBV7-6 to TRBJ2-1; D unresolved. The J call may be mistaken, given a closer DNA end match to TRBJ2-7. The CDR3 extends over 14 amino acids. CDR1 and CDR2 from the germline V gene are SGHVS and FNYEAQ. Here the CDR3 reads CASSPPDSYNEQYF. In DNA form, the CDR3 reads TGTGCCAGCAGCCCCCCAGACTCCTACAATGAGCAGTACTTC.

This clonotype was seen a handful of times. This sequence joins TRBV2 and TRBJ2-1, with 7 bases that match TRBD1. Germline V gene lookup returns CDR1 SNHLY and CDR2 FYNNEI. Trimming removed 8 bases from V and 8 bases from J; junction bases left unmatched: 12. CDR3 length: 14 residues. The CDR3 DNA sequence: TGTGCCAGCCAAGGGGACAGATTTGCGGATGAGCAGTTCTTC. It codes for CASQGDRFADEQFF. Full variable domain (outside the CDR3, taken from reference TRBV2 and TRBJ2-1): EPEVTQTPSHQVTQMGQEVILRCVPISNHLYFYWYRQILGQKVEFLVSFYNNEISEKSEIFDDQFSVERPDGSNFTLKIRSTKLEDSAMYFCASQGDRFADEQFFGPGTRLTVL.

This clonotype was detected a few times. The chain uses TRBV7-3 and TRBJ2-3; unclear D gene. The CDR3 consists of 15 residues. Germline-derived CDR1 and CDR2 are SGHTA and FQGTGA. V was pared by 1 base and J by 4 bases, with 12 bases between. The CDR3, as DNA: TGTGCCAGCAGCTTAAACCCTCGAAACGCAGATACGCAGTATTTT. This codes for CASSLNPRNADTQYF. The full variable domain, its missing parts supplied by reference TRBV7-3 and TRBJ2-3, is GAGVSQTPSNKVTEKGKYVELRCDPISGHTALYWYRQSLGQGPEFLIYFQGTGAADDSGLPNDRFFAVRPEGSVSTLKIQRTERGDSAVYLCASSLNPRNADTQYFGPGTRLTVL.

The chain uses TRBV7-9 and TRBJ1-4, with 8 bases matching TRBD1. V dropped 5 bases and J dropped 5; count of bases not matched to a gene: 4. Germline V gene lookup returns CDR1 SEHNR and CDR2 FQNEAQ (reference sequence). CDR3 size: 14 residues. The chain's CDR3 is CASSHRTGNEKLFF. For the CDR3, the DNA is TGTGCCAGCAGCCACCGGACAGGGAATGAAAAACTGTTTTTT.

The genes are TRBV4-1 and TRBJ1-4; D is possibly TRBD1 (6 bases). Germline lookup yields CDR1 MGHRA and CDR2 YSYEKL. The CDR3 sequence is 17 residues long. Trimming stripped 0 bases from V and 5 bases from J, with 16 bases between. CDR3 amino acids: CASSQEGGGQLNEKLFF. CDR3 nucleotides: TGCGCCAGCAGCCAAGAGGGGGGCGGGCAGTTAAATGAAAAACTGTTTTTT.

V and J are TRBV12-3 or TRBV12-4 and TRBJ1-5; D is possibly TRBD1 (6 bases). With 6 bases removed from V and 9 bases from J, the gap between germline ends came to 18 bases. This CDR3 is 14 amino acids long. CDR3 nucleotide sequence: TGTGCCAGCAGGGGAGGACAGCCGGCGCGGCCCCAGCATTTT. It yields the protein CASRGGQPARPQHF.

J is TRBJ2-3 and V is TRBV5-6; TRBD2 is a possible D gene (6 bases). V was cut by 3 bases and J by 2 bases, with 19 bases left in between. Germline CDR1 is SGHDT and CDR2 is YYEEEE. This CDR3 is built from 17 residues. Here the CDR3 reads CASSSNSGTHYTDTQYF. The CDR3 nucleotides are TGTGCCAGCAGCTCGAACTCCGGGACTCACTACACAGATACGCAGTATTTT.

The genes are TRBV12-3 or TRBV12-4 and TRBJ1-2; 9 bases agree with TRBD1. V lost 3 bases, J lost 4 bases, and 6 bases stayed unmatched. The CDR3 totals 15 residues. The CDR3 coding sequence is TGTGCCAGCAGTTTCGGGACAGGGCCGGGCTATGGCTACACCTTC. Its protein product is CASSFGTGPGYGYTF.

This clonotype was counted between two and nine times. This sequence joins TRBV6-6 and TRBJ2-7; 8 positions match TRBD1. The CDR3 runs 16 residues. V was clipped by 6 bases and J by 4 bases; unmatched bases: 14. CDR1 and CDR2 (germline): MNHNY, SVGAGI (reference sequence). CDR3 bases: TGTGCCAGCAGGGGCTTATTGGACAGGGTGAGGTACGAGCAGTACTTC. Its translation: CASRGLLDRVRYEQYF.

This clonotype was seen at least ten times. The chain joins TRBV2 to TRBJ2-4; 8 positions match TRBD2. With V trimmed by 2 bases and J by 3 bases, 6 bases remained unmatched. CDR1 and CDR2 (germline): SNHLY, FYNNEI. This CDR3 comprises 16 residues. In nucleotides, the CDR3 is TGTGCCAGCAGTGAAACACTAGCGGAGGGCAAAAACATTCAGTACTTC. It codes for CASSETLAEGKNIQYF.

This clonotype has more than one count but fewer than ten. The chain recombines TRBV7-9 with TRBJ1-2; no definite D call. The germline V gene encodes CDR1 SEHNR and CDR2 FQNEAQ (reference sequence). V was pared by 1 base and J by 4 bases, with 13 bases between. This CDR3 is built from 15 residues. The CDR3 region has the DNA TGTGCCAGCAGCTTAGACGGCGGGCTTCTCTATGGCTACACCTTC. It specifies CASSLDGGLLYGYTF.

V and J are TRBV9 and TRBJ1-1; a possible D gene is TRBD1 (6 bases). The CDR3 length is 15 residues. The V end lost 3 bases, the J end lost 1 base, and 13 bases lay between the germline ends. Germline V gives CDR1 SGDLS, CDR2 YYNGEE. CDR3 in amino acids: CASSAWTDTNTEAFF. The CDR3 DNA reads TGTGCCAGCAGCGCCTGGACAGATACGAACACTGAAGCTTTCTTT.

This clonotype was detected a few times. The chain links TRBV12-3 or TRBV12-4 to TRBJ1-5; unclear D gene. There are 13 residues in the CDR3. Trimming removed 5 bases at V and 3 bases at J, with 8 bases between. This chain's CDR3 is CASSRRLNQPQHF. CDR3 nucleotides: TGTGCCAGCAGTAGAAGGCTCAATCAGCCCCAGCATTTT.

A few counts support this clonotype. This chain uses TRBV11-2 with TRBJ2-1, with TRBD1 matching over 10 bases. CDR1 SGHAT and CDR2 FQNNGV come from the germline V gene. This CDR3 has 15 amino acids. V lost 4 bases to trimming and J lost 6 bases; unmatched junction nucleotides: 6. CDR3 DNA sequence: TGTGCCAGCAGCTCCGGGACAGGGGTTTCCAATGAGCAGTTCTTC. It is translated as CASSSGTGVSNEQFF. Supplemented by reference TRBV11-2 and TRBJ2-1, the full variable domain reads EAGVAQSPRYKIIEKRQSVAFWCNPISGHATLYWYQQILGQGPKLLIQFQNNGVVDDSQLPKDRFSAERLKGVDSTLKIQPAKLEDSAVYLCASSSGTGVSNEQFFGPGTRLTVL.